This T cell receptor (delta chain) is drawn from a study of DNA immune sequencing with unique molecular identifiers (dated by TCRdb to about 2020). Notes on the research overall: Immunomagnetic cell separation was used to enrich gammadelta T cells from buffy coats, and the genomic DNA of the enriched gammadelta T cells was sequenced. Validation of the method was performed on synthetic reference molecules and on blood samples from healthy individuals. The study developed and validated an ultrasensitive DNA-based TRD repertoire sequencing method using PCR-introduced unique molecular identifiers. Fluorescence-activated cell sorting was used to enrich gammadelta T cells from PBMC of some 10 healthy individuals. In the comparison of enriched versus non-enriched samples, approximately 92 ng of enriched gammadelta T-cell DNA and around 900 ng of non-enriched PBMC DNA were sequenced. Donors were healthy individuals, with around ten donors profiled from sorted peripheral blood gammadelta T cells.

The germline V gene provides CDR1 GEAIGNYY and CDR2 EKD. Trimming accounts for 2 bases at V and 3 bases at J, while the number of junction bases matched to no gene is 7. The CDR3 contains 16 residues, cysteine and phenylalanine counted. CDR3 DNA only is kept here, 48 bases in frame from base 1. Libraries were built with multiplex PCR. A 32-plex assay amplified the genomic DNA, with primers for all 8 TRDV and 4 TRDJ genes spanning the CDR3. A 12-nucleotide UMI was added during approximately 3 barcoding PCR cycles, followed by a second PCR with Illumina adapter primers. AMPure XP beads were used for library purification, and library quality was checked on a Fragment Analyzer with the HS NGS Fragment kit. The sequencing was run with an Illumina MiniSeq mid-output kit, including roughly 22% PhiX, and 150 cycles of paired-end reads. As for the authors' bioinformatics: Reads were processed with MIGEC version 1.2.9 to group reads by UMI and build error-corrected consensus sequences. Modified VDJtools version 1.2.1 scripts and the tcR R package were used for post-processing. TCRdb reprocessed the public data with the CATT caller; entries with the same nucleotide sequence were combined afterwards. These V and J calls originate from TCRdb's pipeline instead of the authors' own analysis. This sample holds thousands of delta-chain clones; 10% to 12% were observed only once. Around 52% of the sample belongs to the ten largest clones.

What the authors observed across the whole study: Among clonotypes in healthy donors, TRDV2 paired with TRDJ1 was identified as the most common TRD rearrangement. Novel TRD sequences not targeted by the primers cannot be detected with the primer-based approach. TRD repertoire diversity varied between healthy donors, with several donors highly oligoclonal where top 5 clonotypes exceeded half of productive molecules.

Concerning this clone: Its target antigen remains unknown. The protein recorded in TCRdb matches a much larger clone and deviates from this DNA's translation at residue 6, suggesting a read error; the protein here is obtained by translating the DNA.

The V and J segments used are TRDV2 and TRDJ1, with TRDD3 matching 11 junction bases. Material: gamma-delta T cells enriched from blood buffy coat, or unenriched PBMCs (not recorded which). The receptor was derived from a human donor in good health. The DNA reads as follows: TGTGCCTGTGACAAGATGGGGGATACGCAGGCCGATAAACTCATCTTT. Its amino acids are CACDKMGDTQADKLIF.